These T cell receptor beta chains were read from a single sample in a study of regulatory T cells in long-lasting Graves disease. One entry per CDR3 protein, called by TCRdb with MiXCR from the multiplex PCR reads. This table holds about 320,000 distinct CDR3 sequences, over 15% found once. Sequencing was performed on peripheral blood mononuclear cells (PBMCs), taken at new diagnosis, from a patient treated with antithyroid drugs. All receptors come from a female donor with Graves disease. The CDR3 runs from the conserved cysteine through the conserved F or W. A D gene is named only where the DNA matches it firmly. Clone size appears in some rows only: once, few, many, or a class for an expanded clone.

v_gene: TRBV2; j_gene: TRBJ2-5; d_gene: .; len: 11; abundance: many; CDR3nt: TGTGCCAGCAGCCTCCAAGAGACCCAGTACTTC; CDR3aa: CASSLQETQYF
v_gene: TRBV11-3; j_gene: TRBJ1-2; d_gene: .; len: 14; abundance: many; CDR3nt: TGTGCCAGCAGCTTGGGATACGGGGACTATGGCTACACCTTC; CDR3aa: CASSLGYGDYGYTF
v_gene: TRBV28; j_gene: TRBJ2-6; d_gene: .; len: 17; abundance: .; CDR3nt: TGTGCCAGCAGTTTAAGTTTAGGGAGCTCTGGGGCCAACGTCCTGACTTTC; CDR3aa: CASSLSLGSSGANVLTF
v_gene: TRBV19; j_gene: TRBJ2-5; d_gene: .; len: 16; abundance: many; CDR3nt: TGTGCCAGTAGTACCCCAACGGAGGGCGAACAAGAGACCCAGTACTTC; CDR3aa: CASSTPTEGEQETQYF
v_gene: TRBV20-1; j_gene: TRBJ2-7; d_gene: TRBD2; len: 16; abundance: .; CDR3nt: TGCAGTGCTAGGCCCTCGCCTAGCGGGAGCGCCTACGAGCAGTACTTC; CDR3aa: CSARPSPSGSAYEQYF
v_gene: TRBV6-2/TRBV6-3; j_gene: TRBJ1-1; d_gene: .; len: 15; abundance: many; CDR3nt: TGTGCCAGCAGTCCTATAAACCGTATGAACACTGAAGCTTTCTTT; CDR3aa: CASSPINRMNTEAFF
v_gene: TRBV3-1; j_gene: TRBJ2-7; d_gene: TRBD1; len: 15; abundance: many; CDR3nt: TGTGCCAGCAGCCAGCCGACAGGGTGGGCCTACGAGCAGTACTTC; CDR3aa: CASSQPTGWAYEQYF
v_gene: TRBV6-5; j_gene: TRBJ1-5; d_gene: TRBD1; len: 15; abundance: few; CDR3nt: TGTGCCAGCAGTTACGGACAGGGTAGCAATCAGCCCCAGCATTTT; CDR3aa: CASSYGQGSNQPQHF
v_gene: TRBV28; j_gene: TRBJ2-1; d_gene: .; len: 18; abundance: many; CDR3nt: TGTGCCAGCAACGGGCTAGACAGCGCAAGATCCTCCTACAATGAGCAGTTCTTC; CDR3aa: CASNGLDSARSSYNEQFF
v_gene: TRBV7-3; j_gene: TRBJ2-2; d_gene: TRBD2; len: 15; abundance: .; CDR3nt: TGTGCCAGCAGCCAGGGACTAGCGGTCACCGGGGAGCTGTTTTTT; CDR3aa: CASSQGLAVTGELFF
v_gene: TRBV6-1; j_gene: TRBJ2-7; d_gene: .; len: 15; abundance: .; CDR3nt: TGTGCCAGAAAACCCGGGCTACAGACCCCCTACGAGCAGTACTTC; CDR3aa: CARKPGLQTPYEQYF
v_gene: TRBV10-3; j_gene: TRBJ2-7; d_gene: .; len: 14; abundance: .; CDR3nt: TGTGCCATCAGTGAGTCGAGCGAGTCCTACGAGCAGTACTTC; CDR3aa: CAISESSESYEQYF
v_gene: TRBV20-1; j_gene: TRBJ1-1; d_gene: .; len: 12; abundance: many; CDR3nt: TGCAGTGCGTGGGGAGGGTACACTGAAGCTTTCTTT; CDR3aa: CSAWGGYTEAFF
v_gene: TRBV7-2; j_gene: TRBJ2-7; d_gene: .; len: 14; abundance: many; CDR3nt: TGTGCCAGCAGCCTGGGGGGACCTTCTCTCGAGCAGTACTTC; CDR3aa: CASSLGGPSLEQYF
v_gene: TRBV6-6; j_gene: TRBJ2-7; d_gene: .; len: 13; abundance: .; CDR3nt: TGTGCCAGCAGTTACTCGTCCCAGGGGAACGAGTACTTC; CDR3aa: CASSYSSQGNEYF
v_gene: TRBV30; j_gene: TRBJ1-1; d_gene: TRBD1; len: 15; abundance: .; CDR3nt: TGTGCCTGTCCTGGGACAGATGCCCTGAACACTGAAGCTTTCTTT; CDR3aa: CACPGTDALNTEAFF
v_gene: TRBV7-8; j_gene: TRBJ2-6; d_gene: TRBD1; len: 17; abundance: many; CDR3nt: TGTGCCAGCAGCCCTGACAGGGTAGTCTCTGGGGCCAACGTCCTGACTTTC; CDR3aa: CASSPDRVVSGANVLTF
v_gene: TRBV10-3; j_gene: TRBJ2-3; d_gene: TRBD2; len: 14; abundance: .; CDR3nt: TGTGCCATCAGCAAAGCGGGAGAGAGGTTCACGCAGTATTTT; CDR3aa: CAISKAGERFTQYF
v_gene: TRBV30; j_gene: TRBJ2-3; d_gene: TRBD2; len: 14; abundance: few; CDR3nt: TGTGCCTGGAGTGTAAGGAGCGGGGCAGATACGCAGTATTTT; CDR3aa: CAWSVRSGADTQYF
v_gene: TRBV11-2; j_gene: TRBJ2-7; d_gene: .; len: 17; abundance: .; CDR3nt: TGTGCCAGCAGCTCTCCCACCAAGCCCGGGAGCTCCTACGAGCAGTACTTC; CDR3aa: CASSSPTKPGSSYEQYF
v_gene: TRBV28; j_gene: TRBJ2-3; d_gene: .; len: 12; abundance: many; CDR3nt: TGTGCCAGCGCATGGGGGACAGATACGCAGTATTTT; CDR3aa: CASAWGTDTQYF
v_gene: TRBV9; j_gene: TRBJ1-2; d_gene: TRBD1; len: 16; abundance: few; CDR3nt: TGTGCCAGCAGCGGAGGGGGCACTGGTAGGCCCCATGGCTACACCTTC; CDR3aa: CASSGGGTGRPHGYTF
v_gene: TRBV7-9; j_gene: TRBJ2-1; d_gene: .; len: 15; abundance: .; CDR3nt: TGTGCCAGCACCGAGGGGCGCCGTACTGACAATGAGCAGTTCTTC; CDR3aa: CASTEGRRTDNEQFF
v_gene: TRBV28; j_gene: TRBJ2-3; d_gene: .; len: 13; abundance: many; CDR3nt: TGTGCCAGCAGTTTAGAGGGAAGAGATACGCAGTATTTT; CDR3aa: CASSLEGRDTQYF
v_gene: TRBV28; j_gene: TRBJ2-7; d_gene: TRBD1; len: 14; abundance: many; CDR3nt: TGTGCCAGCAGCCCGGACAGGGAAACCTACGAGCAGTACTTC; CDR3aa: CASSPDRETYEQYF
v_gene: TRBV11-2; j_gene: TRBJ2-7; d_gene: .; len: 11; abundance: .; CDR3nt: TGTGCCAGCAGCGCCCAGTACGAGCAGTACTTC; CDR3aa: CASSAQYEQYF
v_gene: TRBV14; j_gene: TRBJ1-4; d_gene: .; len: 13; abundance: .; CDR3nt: TGTGCCAGCAGCCAATTGGATAATGAAAAACTGTTTTTT; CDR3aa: CASSQLDNEKLFF
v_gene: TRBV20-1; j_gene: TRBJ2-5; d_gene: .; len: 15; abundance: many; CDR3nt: TGCAGTGCTAGAGATCAGTGGGCTGCCGAAGAGACCCAGTACTTC; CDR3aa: CSARDQWAAEETQYF
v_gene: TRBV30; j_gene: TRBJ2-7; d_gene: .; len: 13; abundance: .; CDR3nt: TGTGCCTGGAGCACAGGATGGCTTTACGAGCAGTACTTC; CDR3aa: CAWSTGWLYEQYF
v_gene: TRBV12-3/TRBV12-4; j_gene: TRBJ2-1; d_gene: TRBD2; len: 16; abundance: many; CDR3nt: TGTGCCAGCAGTACCTCCGGGACTAGCGGGAGTCATGAGCAGTTCTTC; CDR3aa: CASSTSGTSGSHEQFF
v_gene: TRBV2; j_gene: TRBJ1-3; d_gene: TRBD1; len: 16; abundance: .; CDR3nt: TGTGCCAGCAGCGCCGATCAGGGGGCGGTTGGAAACACCATATATTTT; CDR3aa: CASSADQGAVGNTIYF
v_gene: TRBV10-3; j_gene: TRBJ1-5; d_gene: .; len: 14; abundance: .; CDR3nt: TGTGCCATCAGAGGGGGTGGAGGGGATCAGCCCCGGGATTTT; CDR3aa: CAIRGGGGDQPRDF
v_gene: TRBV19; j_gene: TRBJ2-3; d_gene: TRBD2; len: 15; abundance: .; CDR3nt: TGTGCCAGTAGTGCGGGACTAGTTGGCACAGATACGCAGTATTTT; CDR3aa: CASSAGLVGTDTQYF
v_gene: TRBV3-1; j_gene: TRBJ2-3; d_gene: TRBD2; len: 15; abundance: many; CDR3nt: TGTGCCAGCAGCCAGGGGGGGGACCTCACAGATACGCAGTATTTT; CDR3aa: CASSQGGDLTDTQYF
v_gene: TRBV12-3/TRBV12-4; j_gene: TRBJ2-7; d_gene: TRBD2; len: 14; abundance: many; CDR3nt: TGTGCCAGCAGTCGTAGCGGGATCACCTACGAGCAGTACTTC; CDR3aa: CASSRSGITYEQYF
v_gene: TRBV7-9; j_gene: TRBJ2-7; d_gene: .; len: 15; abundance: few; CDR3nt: TGTGCCAGCAGCGACCCTCTAGCCTCCCCCTACGAGCAGTACTTC; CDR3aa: CASSDPLASPYEQYF
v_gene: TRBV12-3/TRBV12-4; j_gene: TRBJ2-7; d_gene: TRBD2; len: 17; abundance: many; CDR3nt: TGTGCCAGCAGTTTAGGAGCCATCCTAGCGGGACGGGGCGAGCAGTACTTC; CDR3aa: CASSLGAILAGRGEQYF
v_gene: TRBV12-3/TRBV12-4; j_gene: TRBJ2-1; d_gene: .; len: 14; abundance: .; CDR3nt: TGTGCCAGCACCCACCAGACCACTTACAATGAGCAGTTCTTC; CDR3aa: CASTHQTTYNEQFF
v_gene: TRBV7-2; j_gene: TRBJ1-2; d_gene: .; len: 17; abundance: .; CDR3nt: TGTGCCAGCAGACCGTCGGGTGCAGGCAGGGACATCTATGGCTACACCTTC; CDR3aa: CASRPSGAGRDIYGYTF
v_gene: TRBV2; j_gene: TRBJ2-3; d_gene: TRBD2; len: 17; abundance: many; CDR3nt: TGTGCCAGCAGTCGAAGCAGCGGGAGGGCGAAGGGAGATACGCAGTATTTT; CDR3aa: CASSRSSGRAKGDTQYF
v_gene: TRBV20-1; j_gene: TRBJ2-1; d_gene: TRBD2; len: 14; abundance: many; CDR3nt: TGCAGTGCCACAGAAGGGGGACTAGACAATGAGCAGTTCTTC; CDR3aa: CSATEGGLDNEQFF
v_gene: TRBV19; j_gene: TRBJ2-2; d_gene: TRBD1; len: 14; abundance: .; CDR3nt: TGTGCCAGTAGAGGGGGACAGGGATTCGGGGAGCTGTTTTTT; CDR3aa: CASRGGQGFGELFF
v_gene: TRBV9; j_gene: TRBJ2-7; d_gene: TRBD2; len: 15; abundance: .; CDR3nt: TGTGTCAGCAGCCCCCTTCTAGCGGGACACTACGAGCAGTACTTC; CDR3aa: CVSSPLLAGHYEQYF
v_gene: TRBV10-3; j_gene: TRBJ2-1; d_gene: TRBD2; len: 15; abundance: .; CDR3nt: TGTGCCATCAGTGGGGGGACTATCTCCTACACTGAGCAGTTCTTC; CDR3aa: CAISGGTISYTEQFF
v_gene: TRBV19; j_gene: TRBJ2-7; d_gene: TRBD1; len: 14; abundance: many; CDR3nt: TGTGCCAGTAGTATGACAGGGAACCTTTACGAGCAGTACTTC; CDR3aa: CASSMTGNLYEQYF
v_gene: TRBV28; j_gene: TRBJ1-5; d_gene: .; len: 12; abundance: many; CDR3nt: TGTGCCAGCGGAGTAGTGAATCAGCCCCAGCATTTT; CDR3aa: CASGVVNQPQHF